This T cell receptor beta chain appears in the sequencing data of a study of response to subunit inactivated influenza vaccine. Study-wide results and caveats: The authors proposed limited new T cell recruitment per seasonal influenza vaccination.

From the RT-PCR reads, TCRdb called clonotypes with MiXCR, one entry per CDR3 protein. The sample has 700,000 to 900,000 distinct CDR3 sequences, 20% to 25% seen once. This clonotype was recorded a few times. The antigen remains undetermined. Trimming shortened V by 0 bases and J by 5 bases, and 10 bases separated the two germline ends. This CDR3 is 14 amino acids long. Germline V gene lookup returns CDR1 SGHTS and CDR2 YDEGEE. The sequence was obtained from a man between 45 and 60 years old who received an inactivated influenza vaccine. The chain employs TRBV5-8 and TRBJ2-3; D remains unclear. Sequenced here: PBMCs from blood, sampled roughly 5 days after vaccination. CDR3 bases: TGTGCCAGCAGCTTGGAGGTACAGATAGATACGCAGTATTTT. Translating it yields CASSLEVQIDTQYF.